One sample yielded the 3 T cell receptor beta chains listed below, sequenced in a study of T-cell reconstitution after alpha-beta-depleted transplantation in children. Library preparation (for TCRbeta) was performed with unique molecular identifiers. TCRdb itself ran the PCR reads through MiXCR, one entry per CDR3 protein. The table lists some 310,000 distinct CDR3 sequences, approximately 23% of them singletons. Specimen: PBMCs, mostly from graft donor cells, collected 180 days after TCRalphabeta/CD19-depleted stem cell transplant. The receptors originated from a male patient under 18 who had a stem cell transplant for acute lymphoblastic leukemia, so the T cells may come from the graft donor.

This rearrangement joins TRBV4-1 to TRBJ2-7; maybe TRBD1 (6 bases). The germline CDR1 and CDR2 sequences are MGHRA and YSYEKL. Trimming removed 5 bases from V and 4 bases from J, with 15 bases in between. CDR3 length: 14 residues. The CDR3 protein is CASSWDTRRYEQYF. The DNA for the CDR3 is TGCGCCAGCAGCTGGGACACTCGCAGGTACGAGCAGTACTTC.

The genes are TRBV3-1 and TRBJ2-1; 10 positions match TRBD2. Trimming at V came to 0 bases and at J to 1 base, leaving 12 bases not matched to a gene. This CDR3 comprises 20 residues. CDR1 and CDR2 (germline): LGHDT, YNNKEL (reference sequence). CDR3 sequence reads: CASSQETLAGEVNSYNEQFF. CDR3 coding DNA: TGTGCCAGCAGCCAAGAAACCCTAGCGGGAGAAGTGAATTCCTACAATGAGCAGTTCTTC.

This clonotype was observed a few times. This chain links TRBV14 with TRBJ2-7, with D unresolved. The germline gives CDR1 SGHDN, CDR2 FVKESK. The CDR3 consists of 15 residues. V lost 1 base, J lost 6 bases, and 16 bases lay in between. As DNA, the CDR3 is TGTGCCAGCAGCCAAGGCGCCATACCCCTCTCCGAGCAGTACTTC. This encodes CASSQGAIPLSEQYF.